This note documents a single T cell receptor beta chain sequence. The table came from immunoSEQ multiplex PCR; TCRdb's copy has only in-frame clones and leaves some out. This sample carries about 82,000 clones, more than 85% of them seen once, and the ten largest clones take 0.39%. The data were taken from a study of technical replicates of blood from several donors. From germline, CDR1 is SEHNR and CDR2 FQNEAQ (reference sequence). CDR3 size: 15 residues. V dropped 1 base and J dropped 5 bases, with 14 bases sitting between them. Sequencing used T cells isolated from PBMCs. J is TRBJ1-1 and V is TRBV7-9; perhaps TRBD1 as D (6 bases). This sequence originates from a human donor in good health. The CDR3 region is CASSLESAGVTEAFF. CDR3 bases: TGTGCCAGCAGCTTAGAATCAGCAGGGGTGACTGAAGCTTTCTTT.